Each of the 30 T cell receptor beta chains below was sequenced from the same sample in a study of cytomegalovirus exposure and HLA in healthy donors. The repertoire was sequenced with immunoSEQ multiplex PCR; TCRdb's copy has only in-frame clones and lacks some. In the table there are 150,000 or so clones, about 86% of which are singletons. Specimen: PBMCs. These receptors all come from a human donor in good health.

The rearrangement links TRBV4-2 to TRBJ2-7, with D maybe TRBD1 (5 bases). Germline V lookup: CDR1 LGHNA, CDR2 YNFKEQ. Trimming stripped 0 bases from V and 3 bases from J, with 18 bases between. The CDR3 has 17 amino acids. The CDR3 DNA sequence: TGTGCCAGCAGCCAAGAGTTGGCAGGGCCCTTACTCTACGAGCAGTACTTC. Its protein is CASSQELAGPLLYEQYF.

This clone was seen more than once but under ten times. The J gene is TRBJ2-7, the V gene TRBV19, with unresolved D. CDR1 LNHDA and CDR2 SQIVND come from the germline V gene (reference sequence). V was pared by 7 bases and J by 11 bases, with 12 bases between. The CDR3 is 10 amino acids. This CDR3 is CASTVGDEYF. The CDR3 DNA reads TGTGCCAGTACCGTTGGAGACGAGTACTTC.

The chain joins TRBV6-1 to TRBJ1-1; 7 nucleotides agree with TRBD1. V gave up 8 bases and J gave up 0 bases; unmatched junction bases: 6. The V gene's germline CDR1 is MNHNS and CDR2 SASEGT. The CDR3 totals 14 residues. CDR3 protein: CASRTGQVNTEAFF. The CDR3 DNA reads as TGTGCCAGCCGAACCGGACAGGTGAACACTGAAGCTTTCTTT.

The gene calls are TRBV5-1 and TRBJ2-7; 8 positions agree with TRBD2. CDR1 is SGHRS, CDR2 YFSETQ, per germline. V trimming: 0 bases; J trimming: 2 bases; junction bases outside the gene matches: 4. CDR3 length equals 15 residues. This CDR3 reads CASSLVIAGTYEQYF. CDR3 in DNA: TGCGCCAGCAGCTTGGTAATAGCGGGGACCTACGAGCAGTACTTC.

The chain recombines TRBV5-6 with TRBJ1-2; 8 positions match TRBD1. The CDR3 is 14 amino acids. Germline CDR1 reads SGHDT; CDR2 reads YYEEEE. Losses at the gene ends were 2 bases for V and 8 bases for J; bases not matched to a gene: 8. The CDR3 DNA is TGTGCCAGCAGCTTTGACAGGGGACTGAGGGGCTACACCTTC. Protein: CASSFDRGLRGYTF.

This sequence joins TRBV16 and TRBJ1-1; the D is unclear. The CDR3 length is 13 residues. V lost 4 bases and J 11 bases, leaving 17 bases between the germline ends. Germline V lookup: CDR1 KGHSY, CDR2 FQNENV. This chain's CDR3 is CASSLSTVYGAFF. Here the CDR3 DNA reads TGTGCCAGCAGCCTCTCGACCGTTTACGGGGCTTTCTTT.

The V gene is TRBV19, the J gene TRBJ1-5, with D possibly being TRBD1 (5 bases). This CDR3 contains 16 residues. V was cut by 1 base and J by 0 bases, with 10 bases left in between. The germline gives CDR1 LNHDA, CDR2 SQIVND (reference sequence). CDR3 region: CASSIAAGPSNQPQHF. The CDR3 DNA sequence: TGTGCCAGTAGTATAGCCGCGGGGCCTAGCAATCAGCCCCAGCATTTT.

This clone was counted once. In DNA, the CDR3 is TGCAGTGCTATCGTGAACACTGAAGCTTTCTTT. Protein product: CSAIVNTEAFF. The chain couples TRBV20-1 to TRBJ1-1, with no clear D. Germline CDR1 is DFQATT and CDR2 is SNEGSKA (reference sequence). CDR3 length: 11 residues. The V end was cut by 4 bases, the J end by 0 bases, with 3 bases between.

The chain joins TRBV9 to TRBJ2-5; D remains ambiguous. This CDR3 region has 13 residues. Germline CDR1 and CDR2: SGDLS and YYNGEE. V lost 2 bases, J lost 5 bases, and 10 bases lay in between. The chain's CDR3 is CASSVKVRETQYF. The CDR3 DNA follows: TGTGCCAGCAGCGTGAAGGTGCGGGAGACCCAGTACTTC.

This clone was observed a single time. This chain uses TRBV10-3 with TRBJ2-3; the match to TRBD1 covers 8 bases. The V gene's germline CDR1 is ENHRY and CDR2 SYGVKD. The CDR3 runs to 13 residues. V dropped 7 bases and J dropped 2; count of bases not matched to a gene: 2. The CDR3 nucleotides are TGTGCCATCACACAGGGGGTCACAGATACGCAGTATTTT. This gives the protein CAITQGVTDTQYF.

The rearrangement uses TRBV5-6 and TRBJ2-7, with D possibly being TRBD2 (7 bases). The CDR3 contains 15 residues. V lost 1 base and J 3 bases, leaving 14 bases between the germline ends. CDR1 and CDR2 from the germline V gene are SGHDT and YYEEEE. The CDR3, as DNA: TGTGCCAGCAGCTTGCGGGGGCTAGCGGACTACGAGCAGTACTTC. Translation: CASSLRGLADYEQYF. Full variable domain (missing parts from reference TRBV5-6 and TRBJ2-7): DAGVTQSPTHLIKTRGQQVTLRCSPKSGHDTVSWYQQALGQGPQFIFQYYEEEERQRGNFPDRFSGHQFPNYSSELNVNALLLGDSALYLCASSLRGLADYEQYFGPGTRLTVT.

V usage is TRBV2 and J usage is TRBJ2-1, with TRBD2 matching over 9 bases. Germline V gives CDR1 SNHLY, CDR2 FYNNEI. The J segment lost 4 bases and the V segment lost 3 bases, leaving 4 bases of the junction unmatched. This CDR3 contains 15 residues. The CDR3: CASSERREGYNEQFF. As DNA, the CDR3 is TGTGCCAGCAGTGAGAGGCGGGAGGGTTACAATGAGCAGTTCTTC.

The chain combines TRBV28 with TRBJ1-1; 9 bases are a match to TRBD1. The V gene end was trimmed by 8 bases and the J gene end by 6 bases; junction bases not matched to a gene: 16. There are 16 residues in the CDR3. Germline V gene lookup returns CDR1 MDHEN and CDR2 SYDVKM. The chain's CDR3 is CASRAGTGNGSPEAFF. CDR3 coding DNA: TGTGCCAGCCGAGCCGGGACAGGGAACGGGAGTCCTGAAGCTTTCTTT.

The chain employs TRBV9 and TRBJ2-1, with TRBD2 matching over 9 bases. V trimming: 3 bases; J trimming: 7 bases; junction bases outside the gene matches: 8. The CDR3 totals 15 residues. CDR1 and CDR2 from the germline V gene are SGDLS and YYNGEE. The CDR3 nucleotides read TGTGCCAGCAGCGGCGGGGGGGCCTATACTAATGAGCAGTTCTTC. It yields the protein CASSGGGAYTNEQFF. Drawing the rest from reference TRBV9 and TRBJ2-1, the complete variable domain is DSGVTQTPKHLITATGQRVTLRCSPRSGDLSVYWYQQSLDQGLQFLIQYYNGEERAKGNILERFSAQQFPDLHSELNLSSLELGDSALYFCASSGGGAYTNEQFFGPGTRLTVL.

J is TRBJ2-5 and V is TRBV11-3; D unresolved. V was cut by 4 bases and J by 2 bases, with 11 bases left in between. This CDR3 contains 14 residues. Germline CDR1 is SGHNT and CDR2 is YENEEA. The CDR3 DNA reads TGTGCCAGCAGCTCCTCAATGAGGCAAGAGACCCAGTACTTC. This codes for CASSSSMRQETQYF.

V and J are TRBV5-6 and TRBJ1-4, with D tentatively TRBD1 (5 bases). The CDR3 runs 18 residues. Germline loops: CDR1 SGHDT, CDR2 YYEEEE. Trimming took 1 base from V and 0 from J, leaving 16 bases between them. Here the CDR3 reads CASSLWAGIGATNEKLFF. The CDR3 DNA is TGTGCCAGCAGCTTGTGGGCAGGGATAGGGGCAACTAATGAAAAACTGTTTTTT.

The J gene is TRBJ2-3, the V gene TRBV5-1; a possible D gene is TRBD1 (6 bases). Looked up from germline, CDR1 is SGHRS and CDR2 is YFSETQ. This CDR3 has 16 amino acids. Trimming took off 0 bases at V and 3 bases at J, with 14 bases between the two ends. The CDR3 loop is CASSLAVGGGTDTQYF. In nucleotides, the CDR3 is TGCGCCAGCAGCTTGGCCGTAGGGGGTGGAACAGATACGCAGTATTTT. The whole variable domain, filled in from reference TRBV5-1 and TRBJ2-3, reads KAGVTQTPRYLIKTRGQQVTLSCSPISGHRSVSWYQQTPGQGLQFLFEYFSETQRNKGNFPGRFSGRQFSNSRSEMNVSTLELGDSALYLCASSLAVGGGTDTQYFGPGTRLTVL.

The genes are TRBV6-5 and TRBJ1-1; 11 bases are shared with TRBD1. Germline CDR1 is MNHEY and CDR2 is SVGAGI. The CDR3 loop spans 15 amino acids. After removal of 5 bases from V and 4 bases from J, the junction contained 6 bases not matched to a gene. CDR3 region: CASSHGTGGSTEAFF. The CDR3 bases are TGTGCCAGCAGTCATGGGACAGGGGGAAGCACTGAAGCTTTCTTT.

CDR3 region: CASSFNRASSGANVLTF. CDR3 DNA: TGCGCCAGCAGCTTTAACAGGGCCTCCTCTGGGGCCAACGTCCTGACTTTC. The genes are TRBV5-1 and TRBJ2-6; D may be TRBD1 (6 bases). Trimming removed 2 bases from V and 0 bases from J, with 12 bases in between. Germline lookup yields CDR1 SGHRS and CDR2 YFSETQ. The CDR3 has 17 amino acids.

This clone was observed a few times. The genes are TRBV7-9 and TRBJ1-2; D gene uncertain. V was shortened by 5 bases and J by 8 bases, with 15 bases between the two germline ends. CDR1 and CDR2 (germline): SEHNR, FQNEAQ (reference sequence). The CDR3 spans 13 residues. CDR3 nucleotide sequence: TGTGCCAGCAGCCTTGAAAAGATCGGGGGCTACACCTTC. Its protein product is CASSLEKIGGYTF. The entire variable domain, with the rest obtained from reference TRBV7-9 and TRBJ1-2, is as follows: DTGVSQNPRHKITKRGQNVTFRCDPISEHNRLYWYRQTLGQGPEFLTYFQNEAQLEKSRLLSDRFSAERPKGSFSTLEIQRTEQGDSAMYLCASSLEKIGGYTFGSGTRLTVV.

The chain is built from TRBV4-1 and TRBJ2-5; TRBD2 agrees at 7 bases. The CDR3 is 16 amino acids. Unmatched junction bases numbered 9, after V lost 0 bases and J lost 5 bases. CDR1 and CDR2 from the germline V gene are MGHRA and YSYEKL. The CDR3 reads CASSQDRGELVETQYF. The CDR3 coding sequence is TGCGCCAGCAGCCAAGATCGGGGGGAGTTGGTGGAGACCCAGTACTTC.

V is TRBV15 and J is TRBJ2-1; tentative D call: TRBD1 (5 bases). Trimming shortened V by 0 bases and J by 6 bases, and 12 bases separated the two germline ends. The V gene's germline CDR1 is LNHNV and CDR2 YYDKDF (reference sequence). The CDR3 extends over 15 amino acids. The CDR3 DNA reads TGTGCCACCAGCAGAGAGGCAGGGTACGTCAATGAGCAGTTCTTC. Translated, it gives CATSREAGYVNEQFF.

The chain uses TRBV29-1 and TRBJ2-1; a possible D gene is TRBD2 (6 bases). V was shortened by 0 bases and J by 9 bases, with 18 bases between the two germline ends. The V gene's germline CDR1 is SQVTM and CDR2 ANQGSEA. The CDR3 contains 15 residues. CDR3 coding DNA: TGCAGCGTTGAAGATCTACCGGGACTCGGGGTTGAGCAGTTCTTC. Residues: CSVEDLPGLGVEQFF.

About this clone: A read error may produce the germline difference seen at one junction end. V gene TRBV7-8 combines with J gene TRBJ1-1; 8 nucleotides match TRBD1. CDR3 size: 11 residues. Germline CDR1 is SGHVS and CDR2 is FQNEAQ. The CDR3 spells CASSPLGQGDF. The CDR3 bases are TGTGCCAGCAGCCCTTTAGGACAGGGCGACTTT.

The CDR3 is CASSPDRGTAFF. CDR3 nucleotides: TGTGCCAGCAGTCCTGACCGAGGCACAGCTTTCTTT. The rearrangement links TRBV14 to TRBJ1-1; D remains unclear. Deletions cut 6 bases from V and 10 bases from J, with 15 bases between. This CDR3 has 12 residues. Germline loops: CDR1 SGHDN, CDR2 FVKESK.

The rearrangement joins TRBV5-1 to TRBJ1-3; a possible D gene is TRBD1 (5 bases). There are 15 residues in the CDR3. The V gene's germline CDR1 is SGHRS and CDR2 YFSETQ. V lost 2 bases and J 7 bases, leaving 16 bases between the germline ends. The CDR3 here is CASSFGTGQGNTIYF. CDR3 bases: TGCGCCAGCAGCTTCGGAACTGGACAAGGCAACACCATATATTTT.

The chain joins TRBV19 to TRBJ1-1; no definite D call. CDR3 length: 14 amino acids. V shed 5 bases and J shed 4 bases, with 14 bases lying between them. Germline V gene lookup returns CDR1 LNHDA and CDR2 SQIVND (reference sequence). Here the CDR3 reads CASSALSGVTEAFF. CDR3 nucleotides: TGTGCCAGTAGTGCGCTTAGCGGGGTCACTGAAGCTTTCTTT.

The gene calls are TRBV7-9 and TRBJ2-5, with 9 bases aligning to TRBD2. The CDR3 runs to 14 residues. Per the germline V gene, CDR1 is SEHNR and CDR2 is FQNEAQ (reference sequence). With V trimmed by 1 base and J by 5 bases, 2 bases remained unmatched. The CDR3 sequence: CASSLGLAVETQYF. The CDR3 DNA sequence: TGTGCCAGCAGCTTAGGACTAGCGGTTGAGACCCAGTACTTC.

The chain links TRBV19 to TRBJ1-2; 9 nucleotides line up with TRBD1. Germline loops: CDR1 LNHDA, CDR2 SQIVND (reference sequence). The V and J ends lost 5 bases and 7 bases, in that order; junction bases with no gene match: 11. This CDR3 is built from 15 residues. The CDR3 sequence: CASSLTGTGNIGYTF. CDR3 sequence (DNA): TGTGCCAGTAGTCTCACCGGGACAGGGAATATTGGCTACACCTTC.

The V gene is TRBV5-4, the J gene TRBJ2-3; a weak D match, TRBD1 (6 bases). In germline, CDR1 is SGHNT, CDR2 YYREEE (reference sequence). There are 14 residues in the CDR3. V lost 4 bases and J lost 4, with 13 bases in between. The CDR3 DNA follows: TGTGCCAGCAGCAAAACAGGGTCTGCAGATACGCAGTATTTT. Translated, it gives CASSKTGSADTQYF.